This record covers a single TCR beta chain. Its antigen is not known. Negatively enriched CD4+ T cells were divided by CD45RA into naive and memory. These data belong to a study of shared clonotypes between healthy human individuals. Overall study context: Aged 18 to 49, the donors were a couple of women and a few men. General study findings and limits: Larger richness was generally estimated for naive than memory subsets.

This CDR3 has 13 amino acids. In germline, CDR1 is KGHSH, CDR2 LQKENI. V dropped 4 bases and J dropped 5 bases, with 6 bases sitting between them. Assay used: immunoSEQ multiplex PCR; TCRdb lists only in-frame clones, some missing. The table records about 1 million clones, around 74% of them present only once. The clonotype originates from a young man in good health. The chain links TRBV18 to TRBJ1-6; tentatively, D is TRBD1 (5 bases). The sample was memory CD4+ T cells sorted from blood. Subset of the sample: CD45RA-negative fraction. CDR3 in DNA: TGTGCCAGCTCACGGGGCGATAATTCACCCCTCCACTTT. This codes for CASSRGDNSPLHF.